A single sample is the source of the 26 T cell receptor beta chains below, sequenced in a study of blood T cell repertoires in COVID-19. Clones were read by immunoSEQ multiplex PCR, and TCRdb kept only the in-frame ones, dropping some. The sample lists roughly 380,000 clones, around 85% occurring once. Sequencing input: peripheral blood. All receptors come from a woman aged 18 to 35 with acute or convalescent COVID-19.

This CDR3 reads CAWSVRSGRPQHF. DNA of the CDR3: TGTGCCTGGAGTGTAAGGTCGGGTCGGCCCCAGCATTTT. This rearrangement joins TRBV30 to TRBJ1-5, with no clear D. This CDR3 is 13 amino acids long. Trimming shortened V by 0 bases and J by 9 bases, and 12 bases separated the two germline ends. Germline V gives CDR1 GTSNPN, CDR2 SVGIG (reference sequence).

V usage is TRBV6-5 and J usage is TRBJ2-5; 8 bases line up with TRBD1. V dropped 6 bases and J dropped 5; count of bases not matched to a gene: 8. Germline-derived CDR1 and CDR2 are MNHEY and SVGAGI. The CDR3 sequence is 14 residues long. This CDR3 reads CASSLDRVGETQYF. The CDR3 DNA follows: TGTGCCAGCAGCTTGGACAGGGTCGGGGAGACCCAGTACTTC.

The rearrangement joins TRBV19 to TRBJ1-4; D possibly corresponds to TRBD1 (5 bases). Trimming took 4 bases from V and 2 from J, leaving 11 bases between them. The CDR3 covers 15 residues. Germline V CDR1 and CDR2: LNHDA, SQIVND (reference sequence). This CDR3 is CASSTHRYTNEKLFF. The DNA for the CDR3 is TGTGCCAGTAGTACCCACAGGTACACTAATGAAAAACTGTTTTTT.

The V call is TRBV28, the J call TRBJ1-2; tentatively, D is TRBD1 (5 bases). Germline CDR1 is MDHEN and CDR2 is SYDVKM. Deletions cut 1 base from V and 0 bases from J, with 15 bases between. The CDR3 extends over 17 amino acids. The CDR3 loop is CASSLFGTGPANYGYTF. Here the CDR3 DNA reads TGTGCCAGCAGTTTATTCGGAACAGGTCCAGCTAACTATGGCTACACCTTC.

The chain couples TRBV3-1 (or the pseudogene TRBV3-2) to TRBJ2-1; TRBD1 matches 8 bases. The V gene's germline CDR1 is LGHDT and CDR2 YNNKEL (reference sequence). This CDR3 region has 12 residues. The trim removed 6 bases at V and 6 bases at J, leaving 1 base unmatched. The DNA of the CDR3 is TGTGCCAGCAGACAGGGGGGCAATGAGCAGTTCTTC. This sequence encodes CASRQGGNEQFF.

This clone was found a few times. The chain has TRBV10-1 and TRBJ1-1; D uncertain. CDR1 is WNHNN, CDR2 SYGVQD, per germline (reference sequence). CDR3 length equals 13 residues. V was shortened by 5 bases and J by 0 bases, with 7 bases between the two germline ends. CDR3 sequence: CASSNSMNTEAFF. The CDR3 DNA sequence: TGCGCCAGCAGTAACAGCATGAACACTGAAGCTTTCTTT.

The rearrangement joins TRBV19 to TRBJ1-4, with D perhaps TRBD1 (5 bases). CDR1 and CDR2 (germline): LNHDA, SQIVND (reference sequence). There are 14 residues in the CDR3. V was cut by 3 bases and J by 0 bases, with 5 bases left in between. CDR3: CASSMTATNEKLFF. For the CDR3, the DNA is TGTGCCAGTAGTATGACAGCAACTAATGAAAAACTGTTTTTT.

The count of this clone is one. CDR3 bases: TGTGCCAGTAGCCGGGGTGGCAGCTACAATGAGCAGTTCTTC. Translated, it gives CASSRGGSYNEQFF. The chain recombines TRBV19 with TRBJ2-1; a possible D gene is TRBD2 (5 bases). Trimming took 6 bases from V and 3 from J, leaving 12 bases between them. Looked up from germline, CDR1 is LNHDA and CDR2 is SQIVND (reference sequence). This CDR3 comprises 14 residues.

The chain combines TRBV15 with TRBJ2-2; D perhaps matches TRBD2 (6 bases). Germline V gene sequence: CDR1 LNHNV, CDR2 YYDKDF (reference sequence). Trimming removed 1 base at V and 6 bases at J, with 15 bases between. The CDR3 is 16 residues long. Written as DNA, the CDR3 is TGTGCCACCAGCAGAGCCCGGGACTCGGTATCCGGGGAGCTGTTTTTT. The encoded protein is CATSRARDSVSGELFF.

The chain combines TRBV24-1 with TRBJ2-1; D ambiguous. V was trimmed by 6 bases and J by 10 bases, leaving 15 bases between them. In germline, CDR1 is KGHDR, CDR2 SFDVKD. This CDR3 is built from 13 residues. The CDR3 sequence: CATSNVDSYEQFF. In DNA, the CDR3 is TGTGCCACCAGTAACGTGGATAGCTACGAGCAGTTCTTC.

The V and J genes are TRBV9 and TRBJ1-4, with TRBD1 as a possible D gene (5 bases). There are 13 residues in the CDR3. Germline V CDR1 and CDR2: SGDLS, YYNGEE. Trimming pared 3 bases from V and 5 bases from J, leaving 8 bases between. CDR3 sequence (DNA): TGTGCCAGCAGCGGCAGGGTAAATGAAAAACTGTTTTTT. Translated: CASSGRVNEKLFF.

This clone was picked up a small number of times. The rearrangement uses TRBV19 and TRBJ2-7, with a possible D match to TRBD1 (6 bases). V gave up 3 bases and J gave up 6 bases, with 18 bases separating them. Germline V gene data show CDR1 as LNHDA and CDR2 as SQIVND (reference sequence). This CDR3 comprises 15 residues. CDR3 protein: CASSIYGGLRGEQYF. As DNA, the CDR3 is TGTGCCAGTAGTATCTATGGGGGCCTCAGGGGCGAGCAGTACTTC.

The chain recombines TRBV27 with TRBJ2-1; TRBD2 aligns across 15 bases. After removal of 3 bases from V and 9 bases from J, the junction contained 3 bases not matched to a gene. There are 15 residues in the CDR3. Germline V gene sequence: CDR1 MNHEY, CDR2 SMNVEV (reference sequence). CDR3 amino acids: CASSLRTSGRGEQFF. In DNA form, the CDR3 reads TGTGCCAGCAGTTTGCGGACTAGCGGGAGGGGTGAGCAGTTCTTC.

J is TRBJ1-4 and V is TRBV4-2, with TRBD1 as a possible D gene (6 bases). CDR3 length: 16 amino acids. Trimming cost V 3 bases and J 0 bases, with 11 bases left between them. Germline lookup yields CDR1 LGHNA and CDR2 YNFKEQ. The CDR3, as DNA: TGTGCCAGCAGCCAGAACCCAGGGGCAACTAATGAAAAACTGTTTTTT. Encoded protein: CASSQNPGATNEKLFF.

The chain uses TRBV5-6 and TRBJ1-1; no reliable D call. Germline CDR1 and CDR2: SGHDT and YYEEEE. The V and J ends lost 4 bases and 0 bases respectively, with 7 bases between them. The CDR3 spans 13 residues. CDR3 residues: CASSIRLNTEAFF. The DNA of the CDR3 is TGTGCCAGCAGCATCAGATTGAACACTGAAGCTTTCTTT.

A single count supports this clone. V and J are TRBV29-1 and TRBJ1-2; no clear D gene. Germline CDR1 reads SQVTM; CDR2 reads ANQGSEA. The CDR3 contains 13 residues. V lost 2 bases to trimming and J lost 2 bases, with 9 bases between them. The CDR3 sequence is CSVESGGNYGYTF. Written as DNA, the CDR3 is TGCAGCGTTGAATCCGGAGGGAACTATGGCTACACCTTC.

The V call is TRBV29-1, the J call TRBJ2-1, with 9 positions matching TRBD2. Germline assignment: CDR1 SQVTM and CDR2 ANQGSEA. The CDR3 loop spans 15 amino acids. V shed 5 bases, J shed 9 bases, and the junction held 14 bases outside the gene matches. In nucleotides, the CDR3 is TGCAGCGTTTGGGTGTTGGGACTAGCCGTCGGTGAGCAGTTCTTC. It translates to CSVWVLGLAVGEQFF.

V and J are TRBV5-1 and TRBJ2-7, with 10 positions matching TRBD2. The V gene end was trimmed by 5 bases and the J gene end by 3 bases; junction bases not matched to a gene: 20. The CDR3 covers 19 residues. Looked up from germline, CDR1 is SGHRS and CDR2 is YFSETQ. The CDR3 region has the DNA TGCGCCAGCAGGAAAAGTCAGGGAGGACTAGCGGAACCCTACTACGAGCAGTACTTC. It codes for CASRKSQGGLAEPYYEQYF.

The rearrangement links TRBV12-2 to TRBJ2-7; the D call of TRBD2 is as the table states it, not checked on the DNA. TRBV12-2 is a pseudogene. This CDR3 is 16 amino acids long. CDR3 in amino acids: CASRTKGLEMFGEQYF. Written as DNA, the CDR3 is TGTGCAAGTCGCACCAAGGGACTAGAGATGTTTGGGGAGCAGTACTTC.

V and J are TRBV25-1 and TRBJ1-2; the match to TRBD1 covers 7 bases. Germline V gene data show CDR1 as MGHDK and CDR2 as SYGVNS. V lost 0 bases and J lost 1; bases outside the gene matches: 2. CDR3 length: 15 residues. The CDR3, as DNA: TGTGCCAGCAGTGAATATGCAGGGGGTAACTATGGCTACACCTTC. It encodes CASSEYAGGNYGYTF.

J is TRBJ2-3 and V is TRBV13; the match to TRBD2 covers 9 bases. The V segment lost 4 bases and the J segment 2 bases; nucleotides outside the gene matches: 7. The CDR3 totals 16 residues. The germline gives CDR1 PRHDT, CDR2 FYEKMQ (reference sequence). The CDR3 nucleotides read TGTGCCAGCAGCTCGCCGACTAGCGGAGACACAGATACGCAGTATTTT. Residues: CASSSPTSGDTDTQYF.

As to this clone: This specimen includes other DNA sequences encoding the same CDR3. The chain combines TRBV2 with TRBJ1-1; no clear D. The CDR3 loop spans 10 amino acids. Trimming removed 8 bases from V and 5 bases from J, with 6 bases in between. Germline V gene sequence: CDR1 SNHLY, CDR2 FYNNEI. CDR3 in DNA: TGTGCCAGCGGAGGAACTGAAGCTTTCTTT. Protein: CASGGTEAFF.

The rearrangement joins TRBV5-1 to TRBJ2-3; 12 bases line up with TRBD2. This CDR3 contains 17 residues. CDR1 and CDR2 (germline): SGHRS, YFSETQ. The V and J ends lost 4 bases and 2 bases, in that order; junction bases with no gene match: 8. The CDR3 bases are TGCGCCAGCAGCCTCGGGACTAGCGGGTCGTACACAGATACGCAGTATTTT. Translating it yields CASSLGTSGSYTDTQYF.

This sequence joins TRBV27 and TRBJ2-7; the match to TRBD2 covers 14 bases. This CDR3 has 13 residues. Germline V gene data show CDR1 as MNHEY and CDR2 as SMNVEV (reference sequence). Trimming took 4 bases from V and 11 from J; bases not matched to a gene: 4. The CDR3 sequence: CASSWTSGRMEYF. CDR3 coding DNA: TGTGCCAGCAGTTGGACTAGCGGGAGGATGGAGTACTTC.

The rearrangement uses TRBV5-1 and TRBJ2-5; D unresolved. Germline-derived CDR1 and CDR2 are SGHRS and YFSETQ. The CDR3 totals 11 residues. With 1 base removed from V and 5 bases from J, the gap between germline ends came to 3 bases. CDR3 bases: TGCGCCAGCAGCTTGAGCGAGACCCAGTACTTC. It codes for CASSLSETQYF. Filled out from reference TRBV5-1 and TRBJ2-5, the complete variable domain reads KAGVTQTPRYLIKTRGQQVTLSCSPISGHRSVSWYQQTPGQGLQFLFEYFSETQRNKGNFPGRFSGRQFSNSRSEMNVSTLELGDSALYLCASSLSETQYFGPGTRLLVL.

The chain recombines TRBV4-1 with TRBJ2-5; no firm D call. The CDR3 has 13 residues. V gave up 4 bases and J gave up 2 bases, with 8 bases separating them. Germline CDR1 and CDR2: MGHRA and YSYEKL. CDR3 in DNA: TGCGCCAGCAGCCTCCTAGGACAAGAGACCCAGTACTTC. Encoded protein: CASSLLGQETQYF.